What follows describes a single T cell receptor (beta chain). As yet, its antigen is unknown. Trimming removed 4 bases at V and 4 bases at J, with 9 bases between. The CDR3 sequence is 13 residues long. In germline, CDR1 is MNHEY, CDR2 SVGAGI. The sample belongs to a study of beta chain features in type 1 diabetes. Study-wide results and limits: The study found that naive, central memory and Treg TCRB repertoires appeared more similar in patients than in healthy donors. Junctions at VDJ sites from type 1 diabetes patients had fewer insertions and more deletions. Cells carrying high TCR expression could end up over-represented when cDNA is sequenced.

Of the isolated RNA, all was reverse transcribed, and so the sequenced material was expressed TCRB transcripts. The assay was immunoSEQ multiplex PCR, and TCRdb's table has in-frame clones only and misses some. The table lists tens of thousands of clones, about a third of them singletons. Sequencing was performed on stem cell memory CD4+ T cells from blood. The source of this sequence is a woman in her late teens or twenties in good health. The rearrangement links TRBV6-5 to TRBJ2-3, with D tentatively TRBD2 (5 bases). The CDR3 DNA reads TGTGCCAGCAGTTTGCTGAGGGCAGATACGCAGTATTTT. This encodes CASSLLRADTQYF.